This passage covers 6 T cell receptor beta chains from one sample sequenced in a study of blood T cell repertoires in COVID-19. TCRdb's copy holds only in-frame clones and misses some; the assay was immunoSEQ multiplex PCR. Among some 240,000 clones listed, 82% were seen once. Sequencing was carried out using peripheral blood. All receptors derive from a woman aged 60-70 years with active or convalescent COVID-19.

V is TRBV7-2 and J is TRBJ1-2; 7 bases line up with TRBD1. Germline trimming cut 0 bases from V and 8 bases from J; bases unmatched to any gene: 3. The CDR3 has 13 amino acids. In germline, CDR1 is SGHTA, CDR2 FQGNSA. The CDR3 region has the DNA TGTGCCAGCAGCTTAGCTCCAGGGGGAGGCTACACCTTC. The encoded protein is CASSLAPGGGYTF.

This chain uses TRBV30 with TRBJ1-6; tentatively, D is TRBD1 (6 bases). This CDR3 is 12 amino acids long. The germline V gene has CDR1 GTSNPN and CDR2 SVGIG (reference sequence). Written as DNA, the CDR3 is TGTGCTTACAGGGCCTATAATTCACCCCTCCACTTT. As protein: CAYRAYNSPLHF.

The chain recombines TRBV2 with TRBJ2-5; 15 bases line up with TRBD2. Looked up from germline, CDR1 is SNHLY and CDR2 is FYNNEI. Trimming cost V 6 bases and J 5 bases; bases outside gene matches: 7. The CDR3 sequence is 16 residues long. CDR3 amino acids: CASSGWTSGGAETQYF. The CDR3, as DNA: TGTGCCAGCAGCGGTTGGACTAGCGGGGGGGCGGAGACCCAGTACTTC.

This clone has only one observation. An end of the junction differs from the germline gene, which may be a read error. The chain uses TRBV19 and TRBJ2-7; D uncertain. The CDR3 totals 13 residues. In germline, CDR1 is LNHDA, CDR2 SQIVND (reference sequence). The CDR3 DNA follows: TGTGCCAGTAGTATAGGATACTCCGACGAGCAGTACTTC. Its translation is CASSIGYSDEQYF.

The rearrangement joins TRBV23-1 to TRBJ1-3; TRBD1 might be the D (6 bases). TRBV23-1 is classed as an ORF, of uncertain function. V was clipped by 0 bases and J by 0 bases, with 27 bases between them. CDR3 length equals 22 residues. The CDR3 coding sequence is TGCGCCAGCAGTCAATCGGGAATGGGAGAGACAGGACCTCATCACTCTGGAAACACCATATATTTT. Protein sequence: CASSQSGMGETGPHHSGNTIYF.

The chain has TRBV5-1 and TRBJ2-7, with a tentative D call TRBD1 (6 bases). Germline V gene data show CDR1 as SGHRS and CDR2 as YFSETQ. The CDR3 consists of 14 residues. Trimming left V 0 bases short and J 1 base short, with 8 bases between. CDR3 sequence (DNA): TGCGCCAGCAGCTTGGTTACAGGGTCCTACGAGCAGTACTTC. Its protein is CASSLVTGSYEQYF.